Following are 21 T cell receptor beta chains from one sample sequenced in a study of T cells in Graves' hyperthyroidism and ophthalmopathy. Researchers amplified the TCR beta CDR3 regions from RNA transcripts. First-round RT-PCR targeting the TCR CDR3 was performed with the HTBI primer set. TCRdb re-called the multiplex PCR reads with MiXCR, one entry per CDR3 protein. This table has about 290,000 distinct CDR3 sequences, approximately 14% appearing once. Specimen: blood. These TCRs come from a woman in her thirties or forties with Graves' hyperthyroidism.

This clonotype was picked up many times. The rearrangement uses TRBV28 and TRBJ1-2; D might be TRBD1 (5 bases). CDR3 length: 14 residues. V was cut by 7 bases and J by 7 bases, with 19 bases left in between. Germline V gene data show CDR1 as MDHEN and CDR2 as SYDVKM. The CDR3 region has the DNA TGTGCCAGCAACCACCTCGGGGCTCTGGCTGGCTACACCTTC. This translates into CASNHLGALAGYTF.

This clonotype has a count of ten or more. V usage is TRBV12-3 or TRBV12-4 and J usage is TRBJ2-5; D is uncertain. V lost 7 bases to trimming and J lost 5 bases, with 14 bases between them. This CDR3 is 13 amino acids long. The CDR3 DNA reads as TGTGCCAGCATCATCACAGAACTGGAGACCCAGTACTTC. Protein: CASIITELETQYF.

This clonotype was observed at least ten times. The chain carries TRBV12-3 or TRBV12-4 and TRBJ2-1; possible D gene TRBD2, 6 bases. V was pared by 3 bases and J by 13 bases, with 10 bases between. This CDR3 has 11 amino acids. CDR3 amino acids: CASSFRREQFF. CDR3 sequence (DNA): TGTGCCAGCAGTTTTCGGAGGGAACAGTTCTTC.

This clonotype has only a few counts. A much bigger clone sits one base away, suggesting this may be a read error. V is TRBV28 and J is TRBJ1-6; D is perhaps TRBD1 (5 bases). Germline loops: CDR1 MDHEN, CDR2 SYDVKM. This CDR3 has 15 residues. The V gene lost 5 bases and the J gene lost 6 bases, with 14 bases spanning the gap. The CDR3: CASSPHRLGNSPLHF. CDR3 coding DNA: TGTGCCAGCAGTCCCCACAGGCTTGGTAATTCACCCCTCCACTTT.

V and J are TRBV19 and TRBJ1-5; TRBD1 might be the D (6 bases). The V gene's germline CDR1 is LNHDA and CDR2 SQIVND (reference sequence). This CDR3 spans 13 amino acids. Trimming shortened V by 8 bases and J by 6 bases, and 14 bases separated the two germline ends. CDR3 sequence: CASFGGQGQPQHF. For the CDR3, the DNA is TGTGCCAGTTTTGGGGGGCAGGGTCAGCCCCAGCATTTT.

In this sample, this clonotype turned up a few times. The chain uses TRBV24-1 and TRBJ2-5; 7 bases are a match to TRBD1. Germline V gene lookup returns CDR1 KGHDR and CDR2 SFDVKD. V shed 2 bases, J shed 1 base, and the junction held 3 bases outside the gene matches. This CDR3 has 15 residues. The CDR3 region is CATSDSRDSQETQYF. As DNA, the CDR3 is TGTGCCACCAGTGATTCCCGGGACAGCCAAGAGACCCAGTACTTC.

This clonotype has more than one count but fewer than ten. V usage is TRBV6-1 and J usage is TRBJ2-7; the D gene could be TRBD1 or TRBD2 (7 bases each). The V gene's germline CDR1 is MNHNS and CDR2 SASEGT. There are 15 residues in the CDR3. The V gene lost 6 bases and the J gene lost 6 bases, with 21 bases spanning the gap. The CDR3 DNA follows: TGTGCCAGCAGCCTGGGTGAGGGAGGGGGCGGCGAGCAGTACTTC. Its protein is CASSLGEGGGGEQYF.

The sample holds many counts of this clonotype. The CDR3 loop is CASSETGVGREAFF. The CDR3 DNA reads as TGTGCCAGCAGTGAAACCGGGGTGGGGAGAGAAGCTTTCTTT. The chain couples TRBV2 to TRBJ1-1, with unresolved D. The V end was cut by 2 bases, the J end by 8 bases, with 15 bases between. Looked up from germline, CDR1 is SNHLY and CDR2 is FYNNEI. The CDR3 sequence is 14 residues long.

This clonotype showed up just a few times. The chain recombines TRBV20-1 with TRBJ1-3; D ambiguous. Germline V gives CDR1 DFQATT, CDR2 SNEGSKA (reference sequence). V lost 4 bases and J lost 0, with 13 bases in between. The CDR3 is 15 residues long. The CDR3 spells CSATYGQPSGNTIYF. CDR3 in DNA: TGCAGTGCTACCTATGGGCAGCCCTCTGGAAACACCATATATTTT.

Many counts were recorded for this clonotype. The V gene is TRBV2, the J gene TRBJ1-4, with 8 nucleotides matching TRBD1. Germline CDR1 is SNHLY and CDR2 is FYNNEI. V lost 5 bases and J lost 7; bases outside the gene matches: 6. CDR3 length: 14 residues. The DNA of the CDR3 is TGTGCCAGCAGTCAAGACAGGGGAGGTGAAAAACTGTTTTTT. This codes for CASSQDRGGEKLFF.

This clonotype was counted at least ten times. CDR3 sequence: CSASVASSVGHEQYF. The CDR3 nucleotides are TGCAGTGCTAGCGTGGCTAGTAGCGTTGGCCACGAGCAGTACTTC. The chain employs TRBV20-1 and TRBJ2-7; weak D call: TRBD2 (5 bases). The CDR3 is made up of 15 amino acids. The V gene lost 3 bases and the J gene lost 5 bases, with 20 bases spanning the gap. The germline V gene encodes CDR1 DFQATT and CDR2 SNEGSKA (reference sequence).

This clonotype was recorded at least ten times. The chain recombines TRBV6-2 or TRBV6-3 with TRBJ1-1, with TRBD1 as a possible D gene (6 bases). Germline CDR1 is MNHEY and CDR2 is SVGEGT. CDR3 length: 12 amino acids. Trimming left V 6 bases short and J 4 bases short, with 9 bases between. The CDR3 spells CASSGGFTEAFF. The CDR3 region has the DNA TGTGCCAGCAGCGGGGGCTTCACTGAAGCTTTCTTT.

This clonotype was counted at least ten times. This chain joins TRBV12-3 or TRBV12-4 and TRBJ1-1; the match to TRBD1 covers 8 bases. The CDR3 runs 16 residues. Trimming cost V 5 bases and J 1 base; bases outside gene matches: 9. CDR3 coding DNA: TGTGCCAGCAGTCCACAGGGGGGGAGGCAGAACACTGAAGCTTTCTTT. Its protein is CASSPQGGRQNTEAFF.

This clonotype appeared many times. DNA for the CDR3: TGTGCCAGCAGTTCGGGACTAGCGGGAGGCTACTACGAGCAGTACTTC. Residues: CASSSGLAGGYYEQYF. The rearrangement links TRBV28 to TRBJ2-7; TRBD2 aligns across 15 bases. In germline, CDR1 is MDHEN, CDR2 SYDVKM. The CDR3 is made up of 16 amino acids. Trimming cost V 4 bases and J 3 bases; bases outside gene matches: 4.

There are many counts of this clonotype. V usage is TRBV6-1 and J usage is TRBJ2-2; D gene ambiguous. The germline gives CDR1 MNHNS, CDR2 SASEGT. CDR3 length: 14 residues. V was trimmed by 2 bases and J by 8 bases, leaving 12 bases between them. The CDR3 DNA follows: TGTGCCAGCAGTGAAAGGGCGGCGAGGGGGGAGCTGTTTTTT. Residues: CASSERAARGELFF.

CDR3 in DNA: TGCAGCGAAAGGACCAGGACAGGTGAGCAGTTCTTC. Its protein product is CSERTRTGEQFF. This chain joins TRBV20-1 and TRBJ2-1; the match to TRBD1 covers 7 bases. Germline V gene lookup returns CDR1 DFQATT and CDR2 SNEGSKA (reference sequence). This CDR3 contains 12 residues.

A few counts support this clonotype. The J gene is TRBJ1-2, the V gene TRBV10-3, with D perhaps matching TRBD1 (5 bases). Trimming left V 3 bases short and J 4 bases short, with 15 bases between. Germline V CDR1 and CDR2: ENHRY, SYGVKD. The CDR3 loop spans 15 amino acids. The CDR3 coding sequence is TGTGCCATCAGTGACCCTCCGGGGGTTGGCTATGGCTACACCTTC. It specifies CAISDPPGVGYGYTF.

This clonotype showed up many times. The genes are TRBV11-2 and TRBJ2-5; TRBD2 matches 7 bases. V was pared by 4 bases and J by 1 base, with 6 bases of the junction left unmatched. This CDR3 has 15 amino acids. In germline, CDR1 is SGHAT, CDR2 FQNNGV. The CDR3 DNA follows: TGTGCCAGCAGCTCCCCGCGGGAGTTCCAAGAGACCCAGTACTTC. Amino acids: CASSSPREFQETQYF.

The CDR3 loop is CASSDGQRNNQPQHF. As DNA, the CDR3 is TGCGCCAGCAGCGACGGACAGAGAAATAATCAGCCCCAGCATTTT. This chain joins TRBV5-1 and TRBJ1-5, with a tentative D call TRBD1 (6 bases). Trimming took 4 bases from V and 4 from J, leaving 15 bases between them. Germline-derived CDR1 and CDR2 are SGHRS and YFSETQ. The CDR3 covers 15 residues.

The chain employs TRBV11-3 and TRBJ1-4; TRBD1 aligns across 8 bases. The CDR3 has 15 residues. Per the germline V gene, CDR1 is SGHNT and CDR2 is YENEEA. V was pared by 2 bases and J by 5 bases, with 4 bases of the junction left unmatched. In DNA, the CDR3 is TGTGCCAGCAGCTTAATCAGGGGGCGGAATGAAAAACTGTTTTTT. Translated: CASSLIRGRNEKLFF.

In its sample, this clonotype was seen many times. CDR3 region: CSGGRLDNEQFF. The CDR3 DNA follows: TGCAGCGGAGGCCGATTGGACAATGAGCAGTTCTTC. The chain is built from TRBV29-1 and TRBJ2-1; D is undetermined. Per germline, CDR1 SQVTM and CDR2 ANQGSEA. The V and J ends lost 7 bases and 5 bases respectively, with 12 bases between them. This CDR3 spans 12 amino acids.